The 21 T cell receptor beta chains reported below all come from one sample, sequenced in a study of shared clonotypes between healthy human individuals (dated by TCRdb to 2019 to 2021). The library was made by the immunoSEQ multiplex PCR assay. TCRdb took over this immuneACCESS table, retaining in-frame rearrangements with V and J assigned. Such tables are incomplete; in checked studies, under half of the missing clones stem from an unresolved V gene, and the remainder is unexplained. The sample includes over a million clones, with approximately 72% observed a single time. The ten most abundant clones make up about 1.5% of the sample. The material sequenced was memory CD4+ T cells sorted from blood. The cell subset or site label of this sample denotes: CD45RA-negative fraction. The receptors were gathered from a man younger than 30 in good health.

V is TRBV30 and J is TRBJ1-2; 7 bases fit TRBD1. The CDR3 consists of 15 residues. Per the germline V gene, CDR1 is GTSNPN and CDR2 is SVGIG (reference sequence). Trimming at V came to 1 base and at J to 8 bases, leaving 13 bases not matched to a gene. In nucleotides, the CDR3 is TGTGCCTGGAGTGGGACAGGAGGGATGGGGGTCGGCTACACCTTC. The encoded protein is CAWSGTGGMGVGYTF. Using reference TRBV30 and TRBJ1-2 for the parts outside the CDR3, the full variable domain is SQTIHQWPATLVQPVGSPLSLECTVEGTSNPNLYWYRQAAGRGLQLLFYSVGIGQISSEVPQNLSASRPQDRQFILSSKKLLLSDSGFYLCAWSGTGGMGVGYTFGSGTRLTVV.

The genes are TRBV5-1 and TRBJ2-5; no clear D. This CDR3 region has 15 residues. The V gene's germline CDR1 is SGHRS and CDR2 YFSETQ. V lost 2 bases to trimming and J lost 1 base, with 12 bases between them. CDR3 sequence: CASSFEGRTQETQYF. The DNA of the CDR3 is TGCGCCAGCAGCTTTGAAGGAAGAACCCAAGAGACCCAGTACTTC.

The chain joins TRBV18 to TRBJ2-7, with a weak D call TRBD2 (6 bases). Germline CDR1 and CDR2: KGHSH and LQKENI. The germline V and J ends were trimmed by 3 bases and 2 bases, with 8 bases remaining between them. The CDR3 length is 13 residues. The chain's CDR3 is CASSPGGTYEQYF. The CDR3, as DNA: TGTGCCAGCTCACCGGGGGGAACCTACGAGCAGTACTTC.

The rearrangement joins TRBV5-4 to TRBJ2-5; D unresolved. From germline, CDR1 is SGHNT and CDR2 YYREEE (reference sequence). The CDR3 has 14 amino acids. V lost 0 bases to trimming and J lost 2 bases, with 8 bases between them. The CDR3 here is CASSLAQRQETQYF. CDR3 DNA sequence: TGTGCCAGCAGCTTGGCACAGAGACAAGAGACCCAGTACTTC. The whole variable domain, filled in from reference TRBV5-4 and TRBJ2-5, reads ETGVTQSPTHLIKTRGQQVTLRCSSQSGHNTVSWYQQALGQGPQFIFQYYREEENGRGNFPPRFSGLQFPNYSSELNVNALELDDSALYLCASSLAQRQETQYFGPGTRLLVL.

The chain recombines TRBV29-1 with TRBJ2-5; D might be TRBD1 or TRBD2, each matching 6 bases. Per the germline V gene, CDR1 is SQVTM and CDR2 is ANQGSEA. V lost 4 bases to trimming and J lost 1 base, with 13 bases between them. The CDR3 contains 14 residues. Here the CDR3 reads CSVGGAWGQETQYF. CDR3 bases: TGCAGCGTTGGGGGGGCCTGGGGCCAAGAGACCCAGTACTTC.

V is TRBV6-1 and J is TRBJ1-1; 9 bases agree with TRBD1. This CDR3 region has 14 residues. The ends lost 4 bases at V and 6 bases at J; junction bases unmatched: 6. The germline V gene has CDR1 MNHNS and CDR2 SASEGT. The CDR3 loop reads CASSAGTGIAEAFF. The CDR3 DNA sequence: TGTGCCAGCAGTGCCGGGACAGGGATCGCTGAAGCTTTCTTT.

The chain carries TRBV6-1 and TRBJ2-5, with 9 bases identical to TRBD1. After removal of 8 bases from V and 9 bases from J, the junction contained 10 bases not matched to a gene. The length of the CDR3 is 13 residues. CDR1 MNHNS and CDR2 SASEGT come from the germline V gene. DNA of the CDR3: TGTGCCAGCTCCGGGACAGGGAGGGAGGCCCAGTACTTC. It encodes CASSGTGREAQYF.

V usage is TRBV5-4 and J usage is TRBJ2-2; 7 nucleotides match TRBD2. The CDR3 is made up of 16 amino acids. V trimming: 1 base; J trimming: 7 bases; junction bases outside the gene matches: 10. Looked up from germline, CDR1 is SGHNT and CDR2 is YYREEE (reference sequence). The CDR3: CASSLSAGVSVGELFF. The CDR3 DNA reads TGTGCCAGCAGCTTGAGCGCGGGAGTGAGCGTCGGGGAGCTGTTTTTT.

The CDR3 sequence: CASSDPDRFNSPLHF. The CDR3 nucleotides read TGTGCCAGCAGTGACCCGGACAGATTCAATTCACCCCTCCACTTT. This chain connects TRBV25-1 to TRBJ1-6, with D possibly being TRBD1 (6 bases). The CDR3 consists of 15 residues. CDR1 is MGHDK and CDR2 is SYGVNS in the germline V gene. Trimming took off 3 bases at V and 7 bases at J, with 13 bases between the two ends.

V usage is TRBV29-1 and J usage is TRBJ2-5, with a weak D call TRBD1 (5 bases). The CDR3 totals 12 residues. Germline V CDR1 and CDR2: SQVTM, ANQGSEA. The V end was cut by 3 bases, the J end by 4 bases, with 9 bases between. As DNA, the CDR3 is TGCAGCGTTGAGGCAGGGTCAGAGACCCAGTACTTC. Its translation is CSVEAGSETQYF.

The chain couples TRBV6-1 to TRBJ2-1; TRBD1 or TRBD2 may be the D gene (5 bases each). Germline CDR1 is MNHNS and CDR2 is SASEGT. The CDR3 runs to 15 residues. The V end was cut by 0 bases, the J end by 12 bases, with 18 bases between. In nucleotides, the CDR3 is TGTGCCAGCAGTGAAGCGCAGTTCCAGGGCAGCGGGCAGTTCTTC. It specifies CASSEAQFQGSGQFF.

The chain is built from TRBV5-5 and TRBJ1-6, with a tentative D call TRBD1 (5 bases). V was pared by 4 bases and J by 4 bases, with 15 bases between. Germline CDR1 reads SGHKS; CDR2 reads YYEKEE (reference sequence). The CDR3 is 16 residues long. CDR3 DNA: TGTGCCAGCAGCCCCGAGGCGGGGGATTATAATTCACCCCTCCACTTT. Protein sequence: CASSPEAGDYNSPLHF.

This clone was picked up one time. The V gene is TRBV18, the J gene TRBJ2-5; D is perhaps TRBD2 (5 bases). V lost 2 bases and J lost 4, with 14 bases in between. This CDR3 comprises 15 residues. Germline V CDR1 and CDR2: KGHSH, LQKENI. The CDR3 protein is CASSPDWEIGETQYF. The CDR3 bases are TGTGCCAGCTCACCAGATTGGGAGATCGGAGAGACCCAGTACTTC.

The V gene is TRBV19, the J gene TRBJ2-5; TRBD2 matches 8 bases. V shed 1 base and J 4 bases; nucleotides not matched to a gene: 11. There are 17 residues in the CDR3. Germline V gene lookup returns CDR1 LNHDA and CDR2 SQIVND (reference sequence). The CDR3 nucleotides read TGTGCCAGTAGTATAGGGACCGGGACTAGTTCACGAGAGACCCAGTACTTC. As protein: CASSIGTGTSSRETQYF.

The chain uses TRBV27 and TRBJ2-6; 9 nucleotides agree with TRBD2. The V and J ends lost 3 bases and 6 bases, in that order; junction bases with no gene match: 9. CDR1 and CDR2 from the germline V gene are MNHEY and SMNVEV (reference sequence). The CDR3 covers 17 residues. CDR3 loop: CASSFRLAGAMANVLTF. DNA of the CDR3: TGTGCCAGCAGTTTTAGGTTAGCGGGAGCGATGGCCAACGTCCTGACTTTC.

V gene TRBV19 combines with J gene TRBJ1-6, with 10 bases aligning to TRBD1. The CDR3 consists of 16 residues. Germline CDR1 reads LNHDA; CDR2 reads SQIVND (reference sequence). V lost 4 bases, J lost 10 bases, and 10 bases stayed unmatched. The CDR3 DNA is TGTGCCAGTAGTACCAACGGACAGGGGGAGAGATCACCCCTCCACTTT. Encoded protein: CASSTNGQGERSPLHF.

This clone appeared a few times. This rearrangement joins TRBV11-2 to TRBJ2-1; D not certain. Trimming cost V 2 bases and J 1 base, with 12 bases left between them. The CDR3 length is 16 residues. Germline CDR1 and CDR2: SGHAT and FQNNGV. The CDR3 DNA sequence: TGTGCCAGCAGCTTACGCGGCGACCAGTCCTACAATGAGCAGTTCTTC. Its protein is CASSLRGDQSYNEQFF.

This clone was counted a single time. The V and J genes are TRBV27 and TRBJ1-1; TRBD1 matches 7 bases. This CDR3 comprises 16 residues. Trimming took 0 bases from V and 4 from J; bases not matched to a gene: 8. Germline values: CDR1 MNHEY, CDR2 SMNVEV (reference sequence). CDR3 sequence: CASSLSTMGQSTEAFF. For the CDR3, the DNA is TGTGCCAGCAGTTTATCGACAATGGGACAGAGCACTGAAGCTTTCTTT.

This chain connects TRBV28 to TRBJ1-2; no clear D. Trimming shortened V by 8 bases and J by 5 bases, and 15 bases separated the two germline ends. CDR3 size: 13 residues. CDR1 is MDHEN, CDR2 SYDVKM, per germline. The CDR3 DNA reads as TGTGCCAGCGGTGTCAGGCAACCTTATGGCTACACCTTC. This codes for CASGVRQPYGYTF.

The chain carries TRBV28 and TRBJ2-7; the D gene is possibly TRBD1 (5 bases). The CDR3 is made up of 17 amino acids. The germline V gene encodes CDR1 MDHEN and CDR2 SYDVKM. Trimming removed 6 bases from V and 3 bases from J, with 24 bases in between. CDR3 nucleotide sequence: TGTGCCAGCAGCCGGGCAAGACAGAACCAAATTCACTACGAGCAGTACTTC. It encodes CASSRARQNQIHYEQYF.

This clone was counted between two and nine times. This chain joins TRBV5-4 and TRBJ2-4; 7 nucleotides agree with TRBD1. V was clipped by 4 bases and J by 7 bases; unmatched bases: 8. Per germline, CDR1 SGHNT and CDR2 YYREEE (reference sequence). This CDR3 has 14 residues. The CDR3 DNA follows: TGTGCCAGCAGCCGAGAGGAGACAGGGAACATTCAGTACTTC. It codes for CASSREETGNIQYF. The whole variable domain, remainder taken from reference TRBV5-4 and TRBJ2-4, is ETGVTQSPTHLIKTRGQQVTLRCSSQSGHNTVSWYQQALGQGPQFIFQYYREEENGRGNFPPRFSGLQFPNYSSELNVNALELDDSALYLCASSREETGNIQYFGAGTRLSVL.